This TCR beta chain was captured in a study of molecular identifiers for immune sequencing clone quantification. Germline CDR1 is MDHEN and CDR2 is SYDVKM. The CDR3 length is 15 residues. The V segment lost 5 bases and the J segment 1 base; nucleotides outside the gene matches: 6. TCRdb processed the PCR reads anew with MiXCR; each CDR3 protein has one entry. The data show tens of thousands of distinct CDR3 sequences, around 20% seen once. This clonotype was observed a few times. The TCR originated in a human donor in good health. Some libraries in this study had Jurkat cell RNA spiked in. The chain links TRBV28 to TRBJ2-3, with 7 bases that match TRBD1. Specimen: naive CD8+ T cells from blood, with Jurkat cell RNA spiked in. Subset here: FACS-sorted CD8+CD4-CCR7+CD45RA+ naive T cells. The CDR3 sequence is CASSPQGFGTDTQYF. In nucleotides, the CDR3 is TGTGCCAGCAGTCCACAGGGGTTCGGCACAGATACGCAGTATTTT.